This T cell receptor beta chain is from a study of control samples from healthy donors and cancer patients. The CDR3 length is 15 residues. V was cut by 3 bases and J by 2 bases, with 14 bases left in between. Germline lookup yields CDR1 PRHDT and CDR2 FYEKMQ (reference sequence). Profiling relied on immunoSEQ multiplex PCR, and the TCRdb table lists in-frame clones only, not all of them. The profile shows roughly 100,000 clones, about 92% of them singletons. The V call is TRBV13, the J call TRBJ2-7; D not resolved. The material sequenced was blood. This TCR came from a woman in her late teens or twenties in good health. CDR3 protein: CASSLGGAGAYEQYF. The CDR3 nucleotides are TGTGCCAGCAGCTTGGGTGGCGCAGGAGCCTACGAGCAGTACTTC.